This TCR beta chain appears in the sequencing data of a study of cytomegalovirus exposure and HLA in healthy donors. Broader study findings: Sequencing likely caused a cluster of highly shared sequence variants.

A note on this clone: Its cognate antigen is unknown.

Amplification used 60 Vbeta primers and 13 Jbeta primers. Clones were sequenced by immunoSEQ multiplex PCR, and TCRdb holds only the in-frame ones, with some missing. The repertoire table contains 150,000 or so clones. The V and J ends lost 3 bases and 5 bases, in that order; junction bases with no gene match: 8. Germline V gene sequence: CDR1 SGDLS, CDR2 YYNGEE. This CDR3 has 14 amino acids. Material: PBMCs. The chain uses TRBV9 and TRBJ2-7; 7 nucleotides match TRBD2. This receptor was taken from a woman in her fifties or sixties in good health and CMV-seronegative. The CDR3 protein is CASSGAGVGHEQYF. The CDR3 DNA is TGTGCCAGCAGCGGGGCGGGAGTGGGTCACGAGCAGTACTTC. Variable domain in full (rest from reference TRBV9 and TRBJ2-7): DSGVTQTPKHLITATGQRVTLRCSPRSGDLSVYWYQQSLDQGLQFLIQYYNGEERAKGNILERFSAQQFPDLHSELNLSSLELGDSALYFCASSGAGVGHEQYFGPGTRLTVT.